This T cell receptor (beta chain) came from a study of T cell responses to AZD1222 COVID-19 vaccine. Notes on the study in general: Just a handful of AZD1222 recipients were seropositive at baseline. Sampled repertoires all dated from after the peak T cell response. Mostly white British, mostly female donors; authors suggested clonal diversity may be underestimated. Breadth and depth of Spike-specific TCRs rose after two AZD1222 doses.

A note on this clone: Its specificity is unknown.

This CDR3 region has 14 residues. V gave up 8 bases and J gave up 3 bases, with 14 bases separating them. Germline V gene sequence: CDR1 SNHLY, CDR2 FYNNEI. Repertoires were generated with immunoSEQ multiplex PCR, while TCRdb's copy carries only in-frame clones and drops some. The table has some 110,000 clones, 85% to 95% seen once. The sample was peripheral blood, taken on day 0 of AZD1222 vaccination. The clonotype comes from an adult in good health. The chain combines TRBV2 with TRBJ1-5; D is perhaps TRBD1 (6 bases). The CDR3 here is CASGVGQNNQPQHF. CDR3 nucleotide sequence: TGTGCCAGCGGGGTCGGACAGAACAATCAGCCCCAGCATTTT.